This T cell receptor (beta chain) was sequenced during a study of cytomegalovirus exposure and HLA in healthy donors. CDR3 length equals 13 residues. CDR1 is MNHEY and CDR2 is SVGAGI in the germline V gene. The study's findings and limits: Later analysis demonstrated an association between a missense DCLRE1C variant and TCR beta V- and J-gene trimming.

The study ran its PCR with 60 Vbeta and 13 Jbeta primers. In the study's own analysis: About 10 million of some 80 million unique TCR beta chains were shared, per a later count. Sequencing used immunoSEQ multiplex PCR; TCRdb keeps in-frame clones, though not all of them. D and trimming were read from the DNA, whereas the V and J calls and clone size are those reported in that table. The sample has roughly 97,000 clones, roughly 10% seen once. Of note for this clone: The antigen is unknown.

Sequencing was performed on PBMCs. The rearrangement uses TRBV6-5 and TRBJ2-5; D call uncertain. The J call could be wrong; TRBJ2-7 is a better fit for the DNA end. The sequence came from a man between 45 and 60 years old in good health and CMV-seropositive. The CDR3 nucleotides read TGTGCCAGCAGTTACTCGGTACTCTACGAGCAGTACTTC. It encodes CASSYSVLYEQYF.